The 27 T cell receptor beta chains in this list originate from one sample, sequenced in a study of blood T cells in healthy people across ages. A second roughly 7 to 12 cycle PCR used barcoded and J-beta primers. TCRdb analysed the 5' RACE reads with MiXCR anew, one entry per CDR3 protein. Of 1.5 million to 2 million distinct CDR3 sequences listed, 40% to 55% are singletons. The sample comprised blood. These receptors originate from a woman in her thirties or forties in good health.

This clonotype was counted only a few times. The rearrangement uses TRBV28 and TRBJ2-4; TRBD1 might be the D (6 bases). CDR3 length equals 16 residues. Trimming left V 7 bases short and J 2 bases short, with 18 bases between. Germline V gene lookup returns CDR1 MDHEN and CDR2 SYDVKM. This chain's CDR3 is CASNSFTGRTKNIQYF. The CDR3 DNA reads TGTGCCAGCAATTCTTTTACAGGGAGAACCAAAAACATTCAGTACTTC.

The chain is built from TRBV10-3 and TRBJ2-1; D is unclear. The CDR3 spans 13 residues. Per germline, CDR1 ENHRY and CDR2 SYGVKD. Trimming cost V 4 bases and J 10 bases, with 14 bases left between them. CDR3 coding DNA: TGTGCCATCAGTGCGCTACCGGAGACGGAGCAGTTCTTC. Translation: CAISALPETEQFF.

The genes are TRBV6-2 or TRBV6-3 and TRBJ2-1; possibly TRBD1 for D (5 bases). Germline V gives CDR1 MNHEY, CDR2 SVGEGT. The V gene lost 3 bases and the J gene lost 4 bases, with 10 bases spanning the gap. There are 14 residues in the CDR3. The CDR3 is CASSYQGWYNEQFF. CDR3 nucleotide sequence: TGTGCCAGCAGTTATCAGGGTTGGTACAATGAGCAGTTCTTC.

A few counts support this clonotype. This chain links TRBV29-1 with TRBJ2-1, with a possible D match to TRBD2 (7 bases). Per the germline V gene, CDR1 is SQVTM and CDR2 is ANQGSEA. Trimming removed 3 bases at V and 6 bases at J, with 15 bases between. CDR3 length: 14 amino acids. Here the CDR3 reads CSVEPRGRPNEQFF. DNA for the CDR3: TGCAGCGTTGAGCCGCGGGGGCGGCCCAATGAGCAGTTCTTC.

CDR3 nucleotide sequence: TGCAGTGCCCCCGGGGCTACTTCCTACGAGCAGTACTTC. Amino acids: CSAPGATSYEQYF. V usage is TRBV20-1 and J usage is TRBJ2-7; D may be TRBD1 or TRBD2 (5 bases each). Germline CDR1 reads DFQATT; CDR2 reads SNEGSKA (reference sequence). This CDR3 has 13 residues. V was shortened by 6 bases and J by 1 base, with 13 bases between the two germline ends.

With regard to this clonotype: One end of the junction does not line up with germline, which may come from a read error. J is TRBJ2-7 and V is TRBV20-1; 7 bases map to TRBD1. This CDR3 region has 14 residues. The germline gives CDR1 DFQATT, CDR2 SNEGSKA (reference sequence). CDR3 in amino acids: CSARGTENLYEQYF. The DNA of the CDR3 is TGCAGTGCCAGAGGGACAGAAAACCTCTACGAGCAGTACTTC.

The genes are TRBV20-1 and TRBJ1-2, with a tentative D call TRBD1 (5 bases). Trimming removed 2 bases at V and 3 bases at J, with 16 bases between. In germline, CDR1 is DFQATT, CDR2 SNEGSKA (reference sequence). The CDR3 totals 15 residues. The CDR3 reads CSARTGPDGDYGYTF. The CDR3, as DNA: TGCAGTGCTAGAACAGGACCAGATGGGGACTATGGCTACACCTTC.

The J gene is TRBJ2-3, the V gene TRBV9; D perhaps matches TRBD1 (6 bases). V was clipped by 0 bases and J by 8 bases, with 13 bases between them. There are 14 residues in the CDR3. CDR1 and CDR2 (germline): SGDLS, YYNGEE. CDR3 amino acids: CASSVELRGGTQYF. The DNA of the CDR3 is TGTGCCAGCAGCGTAGAGCTAAGAGGGGGTACGCAGTATTTT.

This clonotype was seen just once. CDR3 bases: TGTGCCAGCAGTTACATCGGGACAGCCTACAATGAGCAGTTCTTC. Its protein product is CASSYIGTAYNEQFF. The chain is built from TRBV6-2 or TRBV6-3 and TRBJ2-1, with 7 bases identical to TRBD1. This CDR3 spans 15 amino acids. CDR1 is MNHEY and CDR2 is SVGEGT in the germline V gene. Losses at the gene ends were 2 bases for V and 2 bases for J; bases not matched to a gene: 3.

This clonotype was picked up a small number of times. The rearrangement joins TRBV14 to TRBJ2-5; TRBD2 matches 11 bases. CDR3 length: 20 amino acids. Germline V lookup: CDR1 SGHDN, CDR2 FVKESK. The V gene end was trimmed by 1 base and the J gene end by 4 bases; junction bases not matched to a gene: 17. CDR3 loop: CASSQAFGTSGRPSGETQYF. The CDR3, as DNA: TGTGCCAGCAGCCAAGCTTTTGGGACTAGCGGTCGCCCATCGGGAGAGACCCAGTACTTC.

The V and J genes are TRBV5-1 and TRBJ1-2; D unclear. V dropped 0 bases and J dropped 0 bases, with 9 bases sitting between them. This CDR3 comprises 15 residues. The V gene's germline CDR1 is SGHRS and CDR2 YFSETQ. CDR3 DNA: TGCGCCAGCAGCTTGGAACGACTGACTAACTATGGCTACACCTTC. This encodes CASSLERLTNYGYTF.

This clonotype showed up just once. The rearrangement joins TRBV3-1 to TRBJ1-2; D is unclear. The V gene's germline CDR1 is LGHDT and CDR2 YNNKEL (reference sequence). CDR3 length: 13 residues. V was cut by 4 bases and J by 7 bases, with 13 bases left in between. This chain's CDR3 is CASSPRELFGYTF. In DNA form, the CDR3 reads TGTGCCAGCAGCCCTCGGGAGCTCTTTGGCTACACCTTC.

The chain has TRBV3-1 and TRBJ2-1, with 9 bases matching TRBD2. This CDR3 has 16 amino acids. Germline lookup yields CDR1 LGHDT and CDR2 YNNKEL (reference sequence). Losses at the gene ends were 3 bases for V and 3 bases for J; bases not matched to a gene: 6. The CDR3 is CASSHPLAGYYNEQFF. CDR3 coding DNA: TGTGCCAGCAGCCATCCTCTAGCGGGGTACTACAATGAGCAGTTCTTC.

The chain links TRBV6-2 or TRBV6-3 to TRBJ1-2; D call uncertain. CDR1 is MNHEY and CDR2 is SVGEGT in the germline V gene. The CDR3 loop spans 16 amino acids. The V end was cut by 0 bases, the J end by 0 bases, with 11 bases between. CDR3: CASSYSEILSNYGYTF. The CDR3 DNA reads as TGTGCCAGCAGTTACTCAGAGATCTTATCTAACTATGGCTACACCTTC.

This clonotype was seen a handful of times. CDR3 loop: CASSRLVAGAPTDTQYF. CDR3 coding DNA: TGTGCCAGCAGCCGGTTAGTGGCGGGGGCCCCCACAGATACGCAGTATTTT. The V gene is TRBV13, the J gene TRBJ2-3; weak D call: TRBD2 (7 bases). Germline lookup yields CDR1 PRHDT and CDR2 FYEKMQ (reference sequence). Trimming cost V 5 bases and J 2 bases, with 20 bases left between them. The CDR3 contains 17 residues.

V and J are TRBV3-1 and TRBJ2-7; unclear D gene. V gave up 3 bases and J gave up 6 bases, with 15 bases separating them. Looked up from germline, CDR1 is LGHDT and CDR2 is YNNKEL (reference sequence). The CDR3 extends over 14 amino acids. The CDR3, as DNA: TGTGCCAGCAGCCAGTCCACAATTCTCTCCGAGCAGTACTTC. This sequence encodes CASSQSTILSEQYF.

Turning to this clonotype: Being one base from a much bigger clone, this may be a read error. The chain recombines TRBV7-2 with TRBJ2-7; TRBD1 matches at 8 bases. The CDR3 runs to 15 residues. CDR1 is SGHTA, CDR2 FQGNSA, per germline. The chain's CDR3 is CASSFDRGISYGQYF. Here the CDR3 DNA reads TGTGCCAGCAGCTTTGACAGGGGCATCTCCTACGGGCAGTACTTC.

The chain links TRBV7-3 to TRBJ2-1, with D perhaps TRBD2 (5 bases). V was pared by 3 bases and J by 8 bases, with 8 bases between. This CDR3 has 12 residues. Germline values: CDR1 SGHTA, CDR2 FQGTGA. CDR3 region: CASSFYGDEQFF. The CDR3 DNA follows: TGTGCCAGCAGCTTTTACGGGGATGAGCAGTTCTTC.

V and J are TRBV20-1 and TRBJ2-7, with 9 bases identical to TRBD1. V lost 6 bases and J lost 2; bases outside the gene matches: 8. This CDR3 region has 14 residues. The germline V gene encodes CDR1 DFQATT and CDR2 SNEGSKA (reference sequence). The CDR3 bases are TGCAGTGCCCGCCGGGACAGGGCCCCCTACGAGCAGTACTTC. This codes for CSARRDRAPYEQYF.

This rearrangement joins TRBV6-1 to TRBJ1-2; a possible D gene is TRBD1 (5 bases). Germline-derived CDR1 and CDR2 are MNHNS and SASEGT. The V end was cut by 6 bases, the J end by 4 bases, with 18 bases between. The CDR3 length is 15 residues. CDR3 in DNA: TGTGCCAGCAGCGCCCACACTTCAGGGATCTATGGCTACACCTTC. This codes for CASSAHTSGIYGYTF.

This clonotype was seen more than once but under ten times. The genes are TRBV7-2 and TRBJ1-1; TRBD1 agrees at 10 bases. CDR1 is SGHTA and CDR2 is FQGNSA in the germline V gene. This CDR3 contains 18 residues. V shed 3 bases and J 0 bases; nucleotides not matched to a gene: 10. Here the CDR3 reads CASSLTGTGDLMNTEAFF. CDR3 sequence (DNA): TGTGCCAGCAGCTTGACCGGGACAGGGGACTTGATGAACACTGAAGCTTTCTTT.

This clonotype has just a few counts. J is TRBJ1-2 and V is TRBV12-3 or TRBV12-4; unclear D gene. The V end was cut by 7 bases, the J end by 5 bases, with 20 bases between. CDR3 length: 15 amino acids. The CDR3 region has the DNA TGTGCCAGCACTACTCCGGACGGTACCTTTTATGGCTACACCTTC. It codes for CASTTPDGTFYGYTF.

This clonotype came up a few times. The chain has TRBV6-1 and TRBJ2-4; tentative D call: TRBD1 (5 bases). Germline V gene data show CDR1 as MNHNS and CDR2 as SASEGT. The CDR3 sequence is 14 residues long. The V end was cut by 5 bases, the J end by 8 bases, with 16 bases between. The CDR3 reads CASSLRQREDIQYF. The DNA of the CDR3 is TGTGCCAGCAGTTTACGACAGCGCGAGGACATTCAGTACTTC.

Regarding this clonotype: Compared with germline, one end of the junction differs, possibly owing to a read error. This chain links TRBV27 with TRBJ1-5, with D perhaps matching TRBD1 (5 bases). In germline, CDR1 is MNHEY, CDR2 SMNVEV (reference sequence). The CDR3 is 13 amino acids. The CDR3 region is CASSVSSGQPQHF. The CDR3 DNA reads as TGTGCCAGCAGTGTATCGTCAGGGCAGCCCCAGCATTTT.

The chain is built from TRBV14 and TRBJ2-5, with 7 bases aligning to TRBD2. The J segment lost 3 bases and the V segment lost 1 base, leaving 2 bases of the junction unmatched. The CDR3 totals 14 residues. Germline assignment: CDR1 SGHDN and CDR2 FVKESK. The CDR3 loop reads CASSQASGKETQYF. The CDR3, as DNA: TGTGCCAGCAGCCAAGCTAGCGGCAAAGAGACCCAGTACTTC.

This clonotype was counted only a few times. The V and J genes are TRBV11-2 and TRBJ2-1; tentatively, D is TRBD2 (7 bases). The V end was cut by 5 bases, the J end by 2 bases, with 16 bases between. CDR1 is SGHAT and CDR2 is FQNNGV in the germline V gene. The CDR3 runs to 16 residues. CDR3 sequence: CASSVRGGRTYNEQFF. DNA for the CDR3: TGTGCCAGCAGCGTCCGCGGGGGCCGCACCTACAATGAGCAGTTCTTC.

This clonotype was counted ten times or more. This chain links TRBV7-8 with TRBJ2-7; D is ambiguous. The germline gives CDR1 SGHVS, CDR2 FQNEAQ. V dropped 7 bases and J dropped 2 bases, with 12 bases sitting between them. This CDR3 has 13 amino acids. For the CDR3, the DNA is TGTGCCAGCACCCCTGAACTTACCTACGAGCAGTACTTC. Translated: CASTPELTYEQYF.